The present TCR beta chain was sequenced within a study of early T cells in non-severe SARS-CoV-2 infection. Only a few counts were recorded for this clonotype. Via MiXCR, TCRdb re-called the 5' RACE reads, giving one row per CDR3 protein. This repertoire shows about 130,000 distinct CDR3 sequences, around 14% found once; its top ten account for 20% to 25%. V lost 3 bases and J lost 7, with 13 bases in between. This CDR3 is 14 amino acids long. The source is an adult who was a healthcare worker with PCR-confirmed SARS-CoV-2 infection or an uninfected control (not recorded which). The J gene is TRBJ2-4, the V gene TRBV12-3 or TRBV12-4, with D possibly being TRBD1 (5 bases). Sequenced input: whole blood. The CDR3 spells CASSFGQGRNIQYF. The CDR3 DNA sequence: TGTGCCAGCAGTTTCGGGCAGGGTAGGAACATTCAGTACTTC.